This entry lists 22 T cell receptor beta chains sequenced from one sample in a study of blood T cell repertoires in COVID-19. Generated by immunoSEQ multiplex PCR, the TCRdb table keeps only in-frame clones and is missing some. The data contain 250,000 to 350,000 clones, about 90% of them singletons. The material sequenced was peripheral blood. The receptors derive from a woman in her forties or fifties with COVID-19, enrolled during active disease.

This chain joins TRBV18 and TRBJ2-7; 11 positions match TRBD2. Germline CDR1 and CDR2: KGHSH and LQKENI. Trimming at V came to 3 bases and at J to 5 bases, leaving 6 bases not matched to a gene. This CDR3 comprises 15 residues. For the CDR3, the DNA is TGTGCCAGCTCACCGATCCCGGGACTAGCGGACGAGCAGTACTTC. Translation: CASSPIPGLADEQYF.

J is TRBJ2-7 and V is TRBV29-1, with 11 bases fitting TRBD2. The CDR3 extends over 15 amino acids. With 6 bases clipped from V and 2 bases from J, the junction kept 9 bases outside the gene matches. Germline lookup yields CDR1 SQVTM and CDR2 ANQGSEA. For the CDR3, the DNA is TGCAGCGTCTGTTTCGGGACTAGCGGTCCCTACGAGCAGTACTTC. Translating gives CSVCFGTSGPYEQYF.

The V and J genes are TRBV14 and TRBJ2-7; D is unclear. Germline V gene data show CDR1 as SGHDN and CDR2 as FVKESK. V was shortened by 0 bases and J by 3 bases, with 6 bases between the two germline ends. This CDR3 contains 13 residues. The CDR3 region has the DNA TGTGCCAGCAGCCAAGAGGCTGGCTACGAGCAGTACTTC. This translates into CASSQEAGYEQYF.

V gene TRBV4-1 combines with J gene TRBJ1-1; 12 bases line up with TRBD1. Trimming at V came to 6 bases and at J to 3 bases, leaving 11 bases not matched to a gene. The CDR3 totals 17 residues. Germline CDR1 reads MGHRA; CDR2 reads YSYEKL. CDR3 residues: CASSLSGTGGADTEAFF. CDR3 in DNA: TGCGCCAGCAGTCTATCCGGGACAGGGGGCGCGGACACTGAAGCTTTCTTT.

V and J are TRBV19 and TRBJ2-6, with D possibly matching TRBD1 (6 bases). The CDR3 contains 14 residues. V was pared by 7 bases and J by 2 bases, with 9 bases between. Germline V gives CDR1 LNHDA, CDR2 SQIVND (reference sequence). The CDR3 DNA is TGTGCCAGTAACACAGGGACTGGGGCCAACGTCCTGACTTTC. It is translated as CASNTGTGANVLTF.

J is TRBJ1-2 and V is TRBV10-3; unclear D gene. The germline gives CDR1 ENHRY, CDR2 SYGVKD. With 2 bases removed from V and 4 bases from J, the gap between germline ends came to 5 bases. There are 12 residues in the CDR3. Written as DNA, the CDR3 is TGTGCCATCAGTGAGGGAGTCTATGGCTACACCTTC. It translates to CAISEGVYGYTF.

The chain combines TRBV5-1 with TRBJ2-7; 9 bases are shared with TRBD1. The germline V gene has CDR1 SGHRS and CDR2 YFSETQ. The CDR3 covers 15 residues. Unmatched junction bases numbered 8, after V lost 4 bases and J lost 3 bases. CDR3 protein: CASSSSGQGLYEQYF. DNA of the CDR3: TGCGCCAGCAGCAGCTCGGGACAGGGACTCTACGAGCAGTACTTC.

This chain connects TRBV3-1 (or the pseudogene TRBV3-2) to TRBJ1-1, with 7 bases identical to TRBD1. Per the germline V gene, CDR1 is LGHDT and CDR2 is YNNKEL (reference sequence). The CDR3 is made up of 16 amino acids. The trim removed 4 bases at V and 2 bases at J, leaving 10 bases unmatched. CDR3 nucleotides: TGTGCCAGCAGCCCCCAACAGGGGCTTCTAAACACTGAAGCTTTCTTT. Translation: CASSPQQGLLNTEAFF.

This clone has a single count. V is TRBV4-2 and J is TRBJ2-5; 14 bases are shared with TRBD2. Germline CDR1 LGHNA, CDR2 YNFKEQ. J lost 2 bases, V lost 3 bases, and 8 bases had no gene match. This CDR3 spans 18 amino acids. The CDR3: CASSQGGLAGGFQETQYF. The CDR3 bases are TGTGCCAGCAGCCAGGGCGGACTAGCGGGAGGTTTTCAAGAGACCCAGTACTTC.

The chain has TRBV18 and TRBJ2-5; D is unresolved. CDR3 length: 13 amino acids. The germline V gene has CDR1 KGHSH and CDR2 LQKENI. Trimming removed 3 bases from V and 5 bases from J, with 10 bases in between. Here the CDR3 DNA reads TGTGCCAGCTCACCTTTGCGGCAGGAGACCCAGTACTTC. This encodes CASSPLRQETQYF.

This clone showed up just once. Here the CDR3 DNA reads TGTGCCAGCAGCTCTGGGACAGCCTCTGGGGCCAACGTCCTGACTTTC. This encodes CASSSGTASGANVLTF. The rearrangement links TRBV7-7 to TRBJ2-6; 7 nucleotides agree with TRBD1. The CDR3 loop spans 16 amino acids. V dropped 4 bases and J dropped 0; count of bases not matched to a gene: 3. Germline CDR1 SSHAT, CDR2 FNYEAQ (reference sequence). The variable domain in full, with the rest retrieved from reference TRBV7-7 and TRBJ2-6, is GAGVSQSPRYKVTKRGQDVTLRCDPISSHATLYWYQQALGQGPEFLTYFNYEAQPDKSGLPSDRFSAERPEGSISTLTIQRTEQRDSAMYRCASSSGTASGANVLTFGAGSRLTVL.

This clone was counted only a few times. The rearrangement links TRBV19 to TRBJ2-1; 12 bases align to TRBD2. Trimming at V came to 1 base and at J to 10 bases, leaving 5 bases not matched to a gene. The CDR3 length is 15 residues. The germline V gene encodes CDR1 LNHDA and CDR2 SQIVND (reference sequence). The DNA of the CDR3 is TGTGCCAGTAGTATAGCTAGCGGGAGGGCACGGGAGCAGTTCTTC. Translating gives CASSIASGRAREQFF.

CDR3 DNA sequence: TGTGCCAGCAGCCCAGGGACTAGCTCGGGACACATTGATACGCAGTATTTT. Residues: CASSPGTSSGHIDTQYF. The genes are TRBV7-6 and TRBJ2-3; 9 positions match TRBD2. The CDR3 runs 17 residues. V lost 5 bases, J lost 6 bases, and 15 bases stayed unmatched. CDR1 and CDR2 (germline): SGHVS, FNYEAQ.

The chain uses TRBV5-1 and TRBJ1-2; a possible D gene is TRBD1 (5 bases). V lost 5 bases to trimming and J lost 3 bases, with 14 bases between them. This CDR3 spans 14 amino acids. The germline V gene has CDR1 SGHRS and CDR2 YFSETQ. The chain's CDR3 is CASSHNDRDYGYTF. The CDR3 DNA reads as TGCGCCAGCAGTCACAATGACAGAGACTATGGCTACACCTTC.

This chain connects TRBV6-5 to TRBJ1-3; a weak D match, TRBD1 (5 bases). The CDR3 runs 14 residues. Looked up from germline, CDR1 is MNHEY and CDR2 is SVGAGI. V lost 6 bases, J lost 0 bases, and 9 bases lay in between. CDR3 protein: CASSRDFSGNTIYF. The CDR3 DNA follows: TGTGCCAGCAGCCGGGACTTCTCTGGAAACACCATATATTTT.

This rearrangement joins TRBV27 to TRBJ2-1, with TRBD2 identical over 11 bases. Unmatched junction bases numbered 7, after V lost 5 bases and J lost 7 bases. In germline, CDR1 is MNHEY, CDR2 SMNVEV (reference sequence). The CDR3 runs 15 residues. CDR3 in amino acids: CASSKLAGVWNEQFF. CDR3 sequence (DNA): TGTGCCAGCAGTAAACTAGCGGGAGTATGGAATGAGCAGTTCTTC.

V gene TRBV7-9 combines with J gene TRBJ2-7; 8 bases are shared with TRBD1. Germline V gene data show CDR1 as SEHNR and CDR2 as FQNEAQ (reference sequence). The ends lost 4 bases at V and 5 bases at J; junction bases unmatched: 7. This CDR3 spans 14 amino acids. As DNA, the CDR3 is TGTGCCAGCAGCTCCGACAGGGGCTCGCACGAGCAGTACTTC. This gives the protein CASSSDRGSHEQYF.

The chain links TRBV4-1 to TRBJ2-1; D may be TRBD1 (6 bases). Germline V gives CDR1 MGHRA, CDR2 YSYEKL. Between the trimmed V and J ends, which lost 2 bases and 6 bases, there was a span of 23 bases. This CDR3 contains 18 residues. CDR3 loop: CASSQQPDRPDISNEQFF. CDR3 nucleotides: TGCGCCAGCAGCCAACAGCCTGACAGGCCGGATATATCCAATGAGCAGTTCTTC.

This rearrangement joins TRBV14 to TRBJ2-1; 13 bases align to TRBD2. The CDR3 covers 16 residues. Germline trimming cut 5 bases from V and 4 bases from J; bases unmatched to any gene: 5. In germline, CDR1 is SGHDN, CDR2 FVKESK. This CDR3 reads CASSEMGLAGYNEQFF. In DNA, the CDR3 is TGTGCCAGCAGCGAAATGGGACTAGCGGGATACAATGAGCAGTTCTTC.

This chain uses TRBV7-9 with TRBJ2-3, with 11 bases matching TRBD1. The germline V gene has CDR1 SEHNR and CDR2 FQNEAQ (reference sequence). The CDR3 runs 15 residues. Unmatched junction bases numbered 5, after V lost 2 bases and J lost 7 bases. Written as DNA, the CDR3 is TGTGCCAGCAGCTTACAGGGACAGGGGGGTAATACGCAGTATTTT. Protein: CASSLQGQGGNTQYF.

This sequence joins TRBV2 and TRBJ2-5, with 11 bases that match TRBD1. There are 14 residues in the CDR3. Losses at the gene ends were 4 bases for V and 4 bases for J; bases not matched to a gene: 2. Germline CDR1 and CDR2: SNHLY and FYNNEI. The CDR3 coding sequence is TGTGCCAGCAGTGGGACAGGGGGCGGAGAGACCCAGTACTTC. Its translation is CASSGTGGGETQYF.

This chain connects TRBV5-5 to TRBJ2-7; the D gene is possibly TRBD1 (7 bases). Between the trimmed V and J ends, which lost 4 bases and 4 bases, there was a span of 15 bases. CDR1 SGHKS and CDR2 YYEKEE come from the germline V gene (reference sequence). This CDR3 region has 14 residues. The CDR3 DNA follows: TGTGCCAGCAGCACAAACAGGGGAGGATACGAGCAGTACTTC. Its translation: CASSTNRGGYEQYF.